The subject of this entry is one TCR beta chain. Its antigen has not been determined. No clone much larger than this one lies a single base away; base qualities are absent. Library construction relied on 5' RACE. Sequencing was performed on an Illumina HiSeq 2500. A second PCR of about 6 to 12 cycles was run with a J-beta primer mix and a sample-barcoded 5' primer. A template-switch 5' adaptor carrying 12 random nucleotides introduced a unique molecular identifier onto each TCR beta cDNA molecule. At least 3 million CDR3-containing paired-end reads were obtained from each sample. First-strand cDNA synthesis was performed from all RNA using the Mint cDNA synthesis kit, with priming by a TRBC-specific oligonucleotide. Following uracil-DNA glycosylase treatment, all cDNA underwent a first 18-cycle PCR with the universal primers M1SS and BC2_uni_R. The source study handled its data this way. For normalization, 1 million high-quality reads were randomly selected from each sample, with every read carrying a distinct molecular identifier. Instead of being binned into consensus sequences, reads that shared molecular identifiers were thrown out. CDR3 identification, clonotype clustering and error correction used MiTCR with a Q25 quality threshold and the strictest error-elimination algorithm. A nonparametric unseen species model using Euler transformation provided a lower-bound estimate of total TCR beta diversity. TCRdb took the public reads, trimmed them with fastp at Q25, ran MiXCR for clone calling and kept in-frame beta chains. Each entry merges the rows of one CDR3 protein and shows their most common DNA and genes. The V and J calls here are based on TCRdb, not the publication. This sample is represented by about 940,000 distinct CDR3 sequences; around 48% of them were singletons. Together, the top ten hold roughly an eighth of the sample.

Systemically healthy Caucasian individuals from Russia, some 36 in total and aged about 6 to 90 years, were included as donors. Each donor gave around 9 milliliters of peripheral blood, collected into EDTA-treated Vacutainer tubes. Ficoll-Paque density-gradient centrifugation was used to isolate PBMCs, with at least 7 million obtained per sample. Trizol reagent was used to extract total RNA from the PBMCs, yielding at least 5.5 micrograms per sample. For every donor, flow cytometry on a PBMC aliquot measured the percentage of naive CD45RAhigh/CD27high T cells. This entry comes from a study of blood T cells in healthy people across ages (dated by TCRdb to the mid-2010s). Regarding the study in general: In model experiments, template switching captured about one uniquely barcoded TCR beta cDNA molecule for every two T cells. To track age-related changes in TCR beta repertoire diversity, the study relied on deep sequencing normalized with unique cDNA molecular identifiers. The donors were divided into four age groups: young (average approximately 15 years), middle-aged (approximately 41), aged (approximately 59) and long-lived (roughly 82). Donors of different ages were randomly distributed across sequencing lanes to avoid experimental bias. Using the same blood draw, the study looked at two additional independent replicas of 1 million unique cDNA reads for two donors, one aged 18 to 30 and the other aged 80 or older. Study-level results and caveats: Estimates of total diversity based on one million sequenced T cells were regarded as lower bounds and as underestimates. Since profiling was done on bulk unsorted PBMCs, naive and antigen-experienced compartments could not be conclusively compared. The long-lived group showed more naive CD4+ T cells, fewer expanded clones and increased TCR diversity than the aged group, suggesting age selection. Observed TCR beta diversity correlated strongly with the percentage of naive T cells measured by flow cytometry. Observed TCR beta diversity per million T cells fell roughly linearly with age, and a significant reduction was already apparent by age around 40. Because donor CMV infection status was unknown, age-related changes in expanded clonotypes were potentially confounded.

The germline V gene encodes CDR1 SEHNR and CDR2 FQNEAQ (reference sequence). The CDR3 spans 14 residues, from the cysteine through the phenylalanine. The entry retains the CDR3 DNA only, 42 bases that are in frame from base 1. The germline ends are 20 bases apart after V is trimmed by 8 bases and J by 6 bases. The sample taken for sequencing was blood. The clonotype comes from a man aged 30-40 years in good health. The chain joins TRBV7-9 to TRBJ2-7; the D match is possibly TRBD1 or TRBD2, with 5 bases aligned in each. The CDR3 protein is CASLRGRLISEQYF. Read as DNA, the sequence is TGTGCCAGCCTGAGGGGACGGTTAATTTCCGAGCAGTACTTC.